This TCR beta chain derives from a study of CD8 T cells in ankylosing spondylitis. Whole-study findings and limits: There were earlier reports of some motif variants in reactive arthritis synovial fluid and blood. Matched synovial fluid from ankylosing spondylitis patients was reported to be enriched for disease-linked clones. Within ankylosing spondylitis blood, a TCR beta motif made up of several highly homologous variants appeared to be characteristic. Disease-linked clones proved CD8+ and comparatively uncommon in peripheral blood.

V was trimmed by 0 bases and J by 2 bases, leaving 13 bases between them. The CDR3 consists of 15 residues. Germline V lookup: CDR1 SQVTM, CDR2 ANQGSEA. Ten or more counts support this clonotype. No antigen is known for it. With molecular barcodes, quantitative 5'-RACE was used to make the TCR beta libraries. TCRdb re-called the 5' RACE reads through MiXCR, storing one row per CDR3 protein. The sample has a few hundred thousand distinct CDR3 sequences, 7.3% seen once. The sequenced sample was blood, either unsorted or a sorted T cell fraction (not recorded which). The TCR sequence derives from a male donor with ankylosing spondylitis. V usage is TRBV29-1 and J usage is TRBJ1-2; TRBD1 is a possible D gene (5 bases). The CDR3, as DNA: TGCAGCGTTGAAGATTTGGGACGAATCAACTATGGCTACACCTTC. Translating it yields CSVEDLGRINYGYTF.